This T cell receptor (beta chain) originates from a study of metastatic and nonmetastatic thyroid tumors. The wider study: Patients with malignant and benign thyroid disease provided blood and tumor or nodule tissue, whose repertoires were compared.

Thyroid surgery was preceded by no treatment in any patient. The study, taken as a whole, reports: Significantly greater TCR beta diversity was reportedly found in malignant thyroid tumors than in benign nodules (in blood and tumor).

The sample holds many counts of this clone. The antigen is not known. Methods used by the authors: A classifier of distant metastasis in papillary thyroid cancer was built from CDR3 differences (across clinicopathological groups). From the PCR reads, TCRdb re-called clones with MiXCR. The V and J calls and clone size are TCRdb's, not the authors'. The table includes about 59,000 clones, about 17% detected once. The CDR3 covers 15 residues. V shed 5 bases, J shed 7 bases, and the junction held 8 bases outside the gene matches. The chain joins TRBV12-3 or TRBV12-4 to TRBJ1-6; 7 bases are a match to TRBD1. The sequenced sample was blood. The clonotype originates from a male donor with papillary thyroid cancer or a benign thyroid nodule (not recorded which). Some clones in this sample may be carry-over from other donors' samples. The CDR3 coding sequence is TGTGCCAGCAGTCCGACAGGGAATGGGAATTCACCCCTCCACTTT. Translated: CASSPTGNGNSPLHF.